This T cell receptor (beta chain) was sequenced during a study of OX40 agonist ivuxolimab in advanced cancers. Germline-derived CDR1 and CDR2 are SGDLS and YYNGEE. The junction had 6 bases not matched to a gene; V was cut back by 4 bases and J by 0 bases. The CDR3 length is 15 residues. In the case of this clone: Its target is unknown.

The table came from immunoSEQ multiplex PCR; TCRdb's copy has only in-frame clones and leaves some out. The sample consists of some 50,000 clones, about 95% of them appearing once. Peripheral blood came from all dose cohorts at three timepoints. Notes on the study in general: The mean number of expanded clones was higher in CD8+ T cells than in CD4+. In the 0.1 to 3.0 mg/kg range, CD4+ and CD8+ blood T cells had expanded clonally by week 6. Researchers did not establish what antigens the expanded peripheral T cells target.

Here the sequenced sample was CD4+ or CD8+ T cells sorted from blood, taken in a trial of the OX40 agonist ivuxolimab. V and J are TRBV9 and TRBJ2-7; 8 bases match TRBD1. The sequence was obtained from an adult with an advanced solid tumor such as melanoma, head and neck, liver or kidney cancer. This CDR3 is CASSLGQVSSYEQYF. The CDR3 DNA follows: TGTGCCAGCAGCCTGGGACAGGTCAGCTCCTACGAGCAGTACTTC.